This entry is about one T cell receptor beta chain. The antigen remains unidentified. The sample originates from a study of T cell responses to AZD1222 COVID-19 vaccine. Study in general: Second doses were pooled across both intervals (about 4 or about 12 weeks).

Some clones are missing from TCRdb's copy, which holds only in-frame ones; the method was immunoSEQ multiplex PCR. Of 100,000 to 150,000 clones in the sample, more than 70% were seen once. This CDR3 has 15 residues. The germline V gene encodes CDR1 LGHDT and CDR2 YNNKEL (reference sequence). J was trimmed by 3 bases and V by 4 bases; bases with no gene match: 9. Study-wide results and caveats: Increases in Spike-specific TCR breadth and depth were seen after two AZD1222 doses. Close to half of all spike-specific TCRs reportedly target regions of the variants that are unmutated.

The source material was peripheral blood, sampled on day 0 of AZD1222 vaccination. The genes are TRBV3-1 (or the pseudogene TRBV3-2) and TRBJ2-7; 7 bases line up with TRBD1. This TCR came from an adult in good health. The CDR3 DNA sequence: TGTGCCAGCAGCCGCGCTGGTCAGGGGGTCTACGAGCAGTACTTC. The encoded protein is CASSRAGQGVYEQYF.